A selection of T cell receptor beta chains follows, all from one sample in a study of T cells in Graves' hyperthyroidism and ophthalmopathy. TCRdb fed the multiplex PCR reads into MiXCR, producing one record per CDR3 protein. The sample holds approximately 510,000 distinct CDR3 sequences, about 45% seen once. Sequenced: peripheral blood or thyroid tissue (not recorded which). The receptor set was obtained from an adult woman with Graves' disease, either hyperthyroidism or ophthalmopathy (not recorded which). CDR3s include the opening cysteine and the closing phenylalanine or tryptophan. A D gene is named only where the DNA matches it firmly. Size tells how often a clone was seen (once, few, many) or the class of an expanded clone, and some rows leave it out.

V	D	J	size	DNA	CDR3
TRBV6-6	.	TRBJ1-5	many	TGTGCCAGCAGTCCGACAGGAGCCACGCAGCCCCAGCATTTT	CASSPTGATQPQHF
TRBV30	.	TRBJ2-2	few	TGTGCCTGGATGTACGGCCCCTTTTCTAACACCGGGGAGCTGTTTTTT	CAWMYGPFSNTGELFF
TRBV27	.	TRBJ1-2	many	TGTGCCAGCAGTTTAAAGGGGGGTGGCTATGGCTACACCTTC	CASSLKGGGYGYTF
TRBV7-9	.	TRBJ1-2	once	TGTGCCAGCAGCCACCGGGGCAACTATGGCTACACCTTC	CASSHRGNYGYTF
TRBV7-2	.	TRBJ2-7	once	TGTGCCAGCAGCTCCCAGGTAGGGAAAGGGCCCTACGAGCAGTACTTC	CASSSQVGKGPYEQYF
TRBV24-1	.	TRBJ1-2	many	TGTGCCACCAGTGATTTTGGCTCAACCTATGGCTACACCTTC	CATSDFGSTYGYTF
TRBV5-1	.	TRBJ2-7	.	TGCGCCAGCAGCCCCGGCGCGGGCCTCTACGAGCAGTACTTC	CASSPGAGLYEQYF
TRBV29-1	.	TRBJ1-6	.	TGCAGCGTCTCACAGGGCAACGGATCACCCCTCCACTTT	CSVSQGNGSPLHF
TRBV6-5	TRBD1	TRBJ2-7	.	TGTGCCAGCAGTAATCAGCCTCGGGGCAGGGGGCTTATCTACGAGCAGTACTTC	CASSNQPRGRGLIYEQYF
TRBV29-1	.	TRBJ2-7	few	TGCAGCGTTGGAGGGGCACCCTCCTACGAGCAGTACTTC	CSVGGAPSYEQYF
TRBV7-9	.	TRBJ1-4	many	TGTGCCAGCACCCAGTGGGGGCCTGATAATGAAAAACTGTTTTTT	CASTQWGPDNEKLFF
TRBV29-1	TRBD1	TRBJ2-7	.	TGCAGCGTTGTCGCCAGGGGGCCATACGAGCAGTACTTC	CSVVARGPYEQYF
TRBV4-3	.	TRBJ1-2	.	TGCGCCAGCAGCCAAGAACGGGTCGCGGACCCAAATGGCTACACCTTC	CASSQERVADPNGYTF
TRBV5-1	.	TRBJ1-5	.	TGCGCCAGCAGCTTGGGATCTAGCAGCGAGCATTTT	CASSLGSSSEHF
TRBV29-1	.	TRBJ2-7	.	TGCAGTGCCAGCAGCCTAGGGTACGAGCAGTACTTC	CSASSLGYEQYF
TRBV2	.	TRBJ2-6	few	TGTGCCAGCAGTGGGACAGAGTTCTCTGGGGCCAACGTCCTGACTTTC	CASSGTEFSGANVLTF
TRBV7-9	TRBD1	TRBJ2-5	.	TGTGCCAGCAGTGAAGAACCGACAGGGGGCCTGGAGACCCAGTACTTC	CASSEEPTGGLETQYF
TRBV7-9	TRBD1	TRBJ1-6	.	TGTGCCAGCAGTGCCCTGGGGACCCGTCGACAGGGATCACCCCTCCACTTT	CASSALGTRRQGSPLHF
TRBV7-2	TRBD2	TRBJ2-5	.	TGTGCCAGTAGTATGTCTAGCGGGGTGGACCAAGAGACCCAGTACTTC	CASSMSSGVDQETQYF
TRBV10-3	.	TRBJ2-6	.	TGTGCGACCGGGTCGGGCAGGGGGGCATCTGGGGCCAACGTCCTGACTTTC	CATGSGRGASGANVLTF
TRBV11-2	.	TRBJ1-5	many	TGTGCCAGCAGCTTAGATCGGGGGAAACAGCCCCAGCATTTT	CASSLDRGKQPQHF
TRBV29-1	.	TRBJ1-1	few	TGCAGCTTAGACCGGGACAAGAAAGCTTTCTTT	CSLDRDKKAFF
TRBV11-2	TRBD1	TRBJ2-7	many	TGTGCCAGCAGCGTGGGACAGGTCTCCTACGAGCAGTACTTC	CASSVGQVSYEQYF
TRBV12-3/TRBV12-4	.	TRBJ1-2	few	TGTGCCAGCAGGCGGGGCAGAACCTCCTATGGCTACACCTTC	CASRRGRTSYGYTF
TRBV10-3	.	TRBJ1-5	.	TGTGCCATCAGTGCTGACAGGATCGATCAGCCCCAGCATTTT	CAISADRIDQPQHF
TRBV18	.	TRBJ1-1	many	TGTGCCAGCTCACCGAGCAGGGGTGGCACTGAAGCTTTCTTT	CASSPSRGGTEAFF
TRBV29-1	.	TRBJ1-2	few	TGCAGCGTTGAATACCAGGCCCCTTTCTATGGCTACACCTTC	CSVEYQAPFYGYTF
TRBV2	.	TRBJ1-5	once	TGTGCCAGCAGTGACGGGCTCTATAGCAATCAGCCCCAGCATTTT	CASSDGLYSNQPQHF
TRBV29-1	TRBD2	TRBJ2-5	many	TGCAGCGTTGTAACGGGAGGGCCGACGGAGACCCAGTACTTC	CSVVTGGPTETQYF
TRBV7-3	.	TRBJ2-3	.	TGTGCCAGCAGCACCCCGGCCACAGATACGCAGTATTTT	CASSTPATDTQYF
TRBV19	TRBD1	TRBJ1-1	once	TGTGCCAGCTGGGACAGAACCAACACTGAAGCTTTCTTT	CASWDRTNTEAFF